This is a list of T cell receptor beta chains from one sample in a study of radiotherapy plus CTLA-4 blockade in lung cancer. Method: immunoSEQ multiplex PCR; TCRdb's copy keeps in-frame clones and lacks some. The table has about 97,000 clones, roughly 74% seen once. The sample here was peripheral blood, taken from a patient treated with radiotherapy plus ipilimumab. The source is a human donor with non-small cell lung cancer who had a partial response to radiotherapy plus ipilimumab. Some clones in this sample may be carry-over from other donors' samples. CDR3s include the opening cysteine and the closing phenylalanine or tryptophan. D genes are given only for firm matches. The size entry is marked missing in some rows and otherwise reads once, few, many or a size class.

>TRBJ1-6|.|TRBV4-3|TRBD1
TGCGCCAGCAGCCAAGCTGCGGTCACAGGGGAGACCTATAATTCACCCCTCCACTTT
CASSQAAVTGETYNSPLHF
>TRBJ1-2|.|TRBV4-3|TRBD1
TGCGCCAGCTCCCCAGCAGGGGGCTATGGCTACACCTTC
CASSPAGGYGYTF
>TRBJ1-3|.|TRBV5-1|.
TGCGCCAGCAGCTTGGACCCGACAGACTCTGGAAACACCATATATTTT
CASSLDPTDSGNTIYF
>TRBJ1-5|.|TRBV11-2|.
TGTGCCAGCAGCACATCAGATAGCAATCAGCCCCAGCATTTT
CASSTSDSNQPQHF
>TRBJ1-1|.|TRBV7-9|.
TGTGCCAGCAGCCCACACCCTGCGGGCGAAGCTTTCTTT
CASSPHPAGEAFF
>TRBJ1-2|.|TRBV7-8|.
TGTGCCAGCAGCTTAGCTGGCAGGGGCTATGGCTACACCTTC
CASSLAGRGYGYTF
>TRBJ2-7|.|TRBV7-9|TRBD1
TGTGCCAGCAGCTTAGGACAGGGGGCCGACGAGCAGTACTTC
CASSLGQGADEQYF
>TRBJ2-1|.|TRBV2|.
TGTGCCAGCAATGCCCAACCTACTCGATACAATGAGCAGTTCTTC
CASNAQPTRYNEQFF
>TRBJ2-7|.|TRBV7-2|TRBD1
TGTGCCAGCAGCCTCGCTTACAGGGGCAGCGACGAGCAGTACTTC
CASSLAYRGSDEQYF
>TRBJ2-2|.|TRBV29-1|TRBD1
TGCAGCGCCGGGGACAGGGTGAACACCGGGGAGCTGTTTTTT
CSAGDRVNTGELFF
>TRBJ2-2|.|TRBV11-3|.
TGTGCCAGCGCGCGAGGGTTTACCGGGGAGCTGTTTTTT
CASARGFTGELFF
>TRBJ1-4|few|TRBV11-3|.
TGTGCCAGCAGCTTGGGCAGAAGATATAATGAAAAACTGTTTTTT
CASSLGRRYNEKLFF
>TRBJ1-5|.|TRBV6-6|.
TGTGCCAGCAGTTACCGAGGAGCAGGGAAGCCCCAGCATTTT
CASSYRGAGKPQHF
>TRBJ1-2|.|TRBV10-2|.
TGCGCCAGCAGTGAGACAGGACCTTCTTACTATGGCTACACCTTC
CASSETGPSYYGYTF
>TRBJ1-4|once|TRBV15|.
TGTGCCACCAGCAGAGGTTCCCGGGTCACAAATGAAAAACTGTTTTTT
CATSRGSRVTNEKLFF
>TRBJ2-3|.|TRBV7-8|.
TGTGCCAGCAGCTTAGAACAGGGTCCAGATACGCAGTATTTT
CASSLEQGPDTQYF
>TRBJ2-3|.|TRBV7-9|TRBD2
TGTGCCAGCAGCGCGCGGGGGACGGAAAGCACAGATACGCAGTATTTT
CASSARGTESTDTQYF